Listed below are T cell receptor beta chains from one sample, sequenced in a study of cytomegalovirus exposure and HLA in healthy donors. This table comes from immunoSEQ multiplex PCR, and its TCRdb copy is limited to in-frame clones, with some not included. The sample records 90,000 to 100,000 clones, around 66% being singletons. Sequencing was done on a sample of PBMCs. These receptors came from a man aged 30 to 39 in good health and CMV-seronegative. Each CDR3 is given with its conserved first and last residue.

J,V,CDR3
TRBJ1-2,TRBV6-5,CASSYSMGDGYTF
TRBJ2-5,TRBV19,CASSMAGGMGETQYF
TRBJ1-2,TRBV19,CASIGGIGYGYTF
TRBJ2-2,TRBV5-1,CASSLGGQNTGELFF
TRBJ2-1,TRBV5-5,CASSLMWEVYNEQFF
TRBJ1-2,TRBV30,CAWSGGVGPQGAELDYGYTF
TRBJ1-2,TRBV7-9,CASSSQSGYTF
TRBJ2-3,TRBV11-1,CASTLAGEAADTQYF
TRBJ1-2,TRBV5-1,CASSLESYGYTF
TRBJ1-5,TRBV5-1,CASSPGTGQNQPQHF
TRBJ2-2,TRBV29-1,CSVGQDPNTGELFF
TRBJ1-6,TRBV2,CASNRQVVYNSPLHF
TRBJ2-7,TRBV4-2,CASSPRGQGIYEQYF